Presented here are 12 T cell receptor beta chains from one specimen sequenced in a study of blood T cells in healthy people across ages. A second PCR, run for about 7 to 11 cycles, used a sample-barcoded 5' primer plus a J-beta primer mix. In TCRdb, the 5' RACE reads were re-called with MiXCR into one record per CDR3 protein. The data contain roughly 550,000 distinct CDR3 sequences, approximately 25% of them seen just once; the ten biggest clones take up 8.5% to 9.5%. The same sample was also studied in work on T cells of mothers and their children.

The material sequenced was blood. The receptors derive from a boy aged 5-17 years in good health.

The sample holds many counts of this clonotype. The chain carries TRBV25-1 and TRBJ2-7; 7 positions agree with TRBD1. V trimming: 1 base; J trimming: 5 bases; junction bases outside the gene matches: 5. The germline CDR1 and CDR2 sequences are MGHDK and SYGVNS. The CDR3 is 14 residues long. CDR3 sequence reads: CASSELTGYHEQYF. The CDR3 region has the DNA TGTGCCAGCAGTGAATTGACAGGGTACCACGAGCAGTACTTC.

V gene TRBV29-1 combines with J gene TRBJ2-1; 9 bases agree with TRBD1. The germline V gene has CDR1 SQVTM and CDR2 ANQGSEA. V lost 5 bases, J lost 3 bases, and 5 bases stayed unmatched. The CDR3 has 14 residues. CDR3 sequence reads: CSVQDRGGYNEQFF. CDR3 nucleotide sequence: TGCAGCGTTCAGGACAGGGGCGGCTACAATGAGCAGTTCTTC.

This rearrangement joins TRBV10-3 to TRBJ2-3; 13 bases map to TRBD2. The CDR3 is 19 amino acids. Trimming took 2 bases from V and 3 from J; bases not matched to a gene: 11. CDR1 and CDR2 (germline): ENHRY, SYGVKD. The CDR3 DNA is TGTGCCATCAGTGAGGCGGGGACTAGCGGGAATATTTGGACAGATACGCAGTATTTT. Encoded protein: CAISEAGTSGNIWTDTQYF.

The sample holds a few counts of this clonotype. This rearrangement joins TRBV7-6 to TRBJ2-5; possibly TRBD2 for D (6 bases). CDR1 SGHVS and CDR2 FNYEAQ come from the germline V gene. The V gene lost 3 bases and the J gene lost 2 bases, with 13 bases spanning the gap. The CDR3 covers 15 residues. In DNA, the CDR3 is TGTGCCAGCAGCTTTGTTGTGGCGGGGCAAGAGACCCAGTACTTC. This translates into CASSFVVAGQETQYF.

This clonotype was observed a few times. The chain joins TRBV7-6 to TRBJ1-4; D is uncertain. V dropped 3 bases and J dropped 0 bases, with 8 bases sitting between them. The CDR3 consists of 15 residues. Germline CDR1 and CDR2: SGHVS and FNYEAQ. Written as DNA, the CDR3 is TGTGCCAGCAGCTTGAGCGATGCAACTAATGAAAAACTGTTTTTT. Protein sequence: CASSLSDATNEKLFF.

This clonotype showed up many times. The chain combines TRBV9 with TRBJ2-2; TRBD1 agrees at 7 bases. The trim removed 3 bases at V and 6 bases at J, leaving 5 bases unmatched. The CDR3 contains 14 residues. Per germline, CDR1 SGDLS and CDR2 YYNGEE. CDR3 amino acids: CASSDPQGAGELFF. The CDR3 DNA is TGTGCCAGCAGCGACCCCCAGGGGGCCGGGGAGCTGTTTTTT.

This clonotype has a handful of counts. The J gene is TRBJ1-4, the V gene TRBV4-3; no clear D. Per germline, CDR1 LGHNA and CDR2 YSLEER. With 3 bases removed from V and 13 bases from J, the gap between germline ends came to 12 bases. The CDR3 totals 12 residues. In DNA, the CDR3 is TGCGCCAGCAGCCAGGTGGGCAGCCTACTGTTTTTT. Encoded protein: CASSQVGSLLFF.

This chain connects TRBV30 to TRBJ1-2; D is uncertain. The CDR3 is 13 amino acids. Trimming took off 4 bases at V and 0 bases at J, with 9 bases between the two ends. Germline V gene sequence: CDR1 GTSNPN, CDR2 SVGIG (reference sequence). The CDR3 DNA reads TGTGCCTGGATGGACGGATCTAACTATGGCTACACCTTC. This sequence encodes CAWMDGSNYGYTF.

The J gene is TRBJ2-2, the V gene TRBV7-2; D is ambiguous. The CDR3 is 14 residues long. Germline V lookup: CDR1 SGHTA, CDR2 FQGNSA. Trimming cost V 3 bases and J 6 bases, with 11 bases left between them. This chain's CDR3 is CASSFIHMAGELFF. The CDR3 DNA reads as TGTGCCAGCAGCTTTATACACATGGCCGGGGAGCTGTTTTTT.

The CDR3 spells CAISESNLYGSSYEQYF. As DNA, the CDR3 is TGTGCCATCAGTGAGTCGAATCTCTACGGGAGCTCCTACGAGCAGTACTTC. V is TRBV10-3 and J is TRBJ2-7; maybe TRBD2 (6 bases). Germline CDR1 and CDR2: ENHRY and SYGVKD. Trimming removed 0 bases from V and 0 bases from J, with 15 bases in between. The CDR3 loop spans 17 amino acids.

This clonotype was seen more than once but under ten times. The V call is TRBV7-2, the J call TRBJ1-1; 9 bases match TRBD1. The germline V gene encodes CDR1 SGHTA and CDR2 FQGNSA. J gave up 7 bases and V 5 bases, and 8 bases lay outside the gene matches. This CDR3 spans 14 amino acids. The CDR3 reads CASSPRTGEIEAFF. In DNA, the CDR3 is TGTGCCAGCAGCCCCCGGACAGGGGAAATTGAAGCTTTCTTT.

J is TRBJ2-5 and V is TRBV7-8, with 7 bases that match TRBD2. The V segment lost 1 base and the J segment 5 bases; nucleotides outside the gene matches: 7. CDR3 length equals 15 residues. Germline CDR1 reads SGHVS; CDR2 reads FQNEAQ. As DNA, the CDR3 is TGTGCCAGCAGCTTAGTTGGCCTGGGAGGGGAGACCCAGTACTTC. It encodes CASSLVGLGGETQYF. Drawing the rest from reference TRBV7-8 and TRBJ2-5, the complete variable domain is GAGVSQSPRYKVAKRGQDVALRCDPISGHVSLFWYQQALGQGPEFLTYFQNEAQLDKSGLPSDRFFAERPEGSVSTLKIQRTQQEDSAVYLCASSLVGLGGETQYFGPGTRLLVL.